This T cell receptor beta chain appears in the sequencing data of a study of CD8+CD57+ T cells in acquired aplastic anemia. The germline V gene encodes CDR1 MNHNS and CDR2 SASEGT. The CDR3 is made up of 16 amino acids. Genomic DNA constituted the template upon which TCR beta VDJ and CDR3 profiling was performed. One entry per CDR3 protein results from TCRdb running MiXCR on the reads. The sample carries around 170,000 distinct CDR3 sequences, around 45% recorded once. Overall study findings and caveats: In CD8+ cells, Simpson's diversity showed no significant difference between patients and controls. Researchers report that twenty-nine CD8+ CDR3 sequences appeared in both patients and controls.

Remarks on this clonotype: As yet, its antigen is unknown. Its ends do not fully match the called genes, so a read error is possible.

Sequencing was carried out using sorted CD4+, CD8+, or CD8+CD57+ T cells (not recorded which) from PBMCs. The V call is TRBV6-1, the J call TRBJ2-2, with a possible D match to TRBD2 (5 bases). The TCR was taken from a human donor in good health. The CDR3 DNA sequence: TGTGCCAGCAGCCCCCCGGAGACGAGGTATACCGGGGAGCCGTTTTTT. It specifies CASSPPETRYTGEPFF.